The rows below give T cell receptor beta chains drawn from one sample of a study of blood T cell repertoires in COVID-19. TCRdb keeps only in-frame clones here, not all; method: immunoSEQ multiplex PCR. The sample has under 200,000 clones; about nine tenths are singletons. The sequenced sample was peripheral blood. All receptors come from a woman aged 70 to 79 with acute or convalescent COVID-19. CDR3s include the opening cysteine and the closing phenylalanine or tryptophan. The order of the fields is J gene, V gene, D gene, clone size, CDR3 DNA, CDR3 protein. The D gene is left open where the match is weak. The size entry is marked missing in some rows and otherwise reads once, few, many or a size class.

>TRBJ1-1|TRBV6-6|-|few
TGTGCCAGCAGGTTACAGGGCCCGAACACTGAAGCTTTCTTT
CASRLQGPNTEAFF
>TRBJ1-2|TRBV5-1|-|-
TGCGCCAGCAGCCTTAGCGGGACGACTAACTATGGCTACACCTTC
CASSLSGTTNYGYTF
>TRBJ2-7|TRBV7-6|TRBD1|-
TGTGCCAGCAGCTTAGCGCATACAGGGGTGGCCTACGAGCAGTACTTC
CASSLAHTGVAYEQYF
>TRBJ1-1|TRBV12-5|-|-
TGTGCTAGTGGTTTGATAGGGGGCACTGAAGCTTTCTTT
CASGLIGGTEAFF
>TRBJ1-1|TRBV28|-|-
TGTGCCAGCCCTAAACCATACCTCGGACCGAACTCCTACGGGAGGAACACTGAAGCTTTCTTT
CASPKPYLGPNSYGRNTEAFF
>TRBJ1-1|TRBV19|TRBD1|-
TGTGCCAGTACTCCCAGGGACAGACTGAACACTGAAGCTTTCTTT
CASTPRDRLNTEAFF
>TRBJ2-1|TRBV7-2|TRBD2|-
TGTGCCAGCAGCTTAGCGAGGAGCGGGAGGGCCGTTGAGCAGTTCTTC
CASSLARSGRAVEQFF
>TRBJ2-1|TRBV7-8|TRBD2|once
TGTGCCAGCAGCCATAAGTCGTGGGCTAGCGGGGTGAACAATGAGCAGTTCTTC
CASSHKSWASGVNNEQFF
>TRBJ1-6|TRBV2|-|-
TGTGCCAGCAGGATTACAGGGAACTCACCCCTCCACTTT
CASRITGNSPLHF
>TRBJ2-7|TRBV5-1|-|-
TGCGCCAGCAGCTTGGTCCTCGCGAGCTCCTACGAGCAGTACTTC
CASSLVLASSYEQYF
>TRBJ1-1|TRBV11-2|TRBD1|-
TGTGCCAGCAGCCTCGGACAGGGGGCGTCGGACACTGAAGCTTTCTTT
CASSLGQGASDTEAFF